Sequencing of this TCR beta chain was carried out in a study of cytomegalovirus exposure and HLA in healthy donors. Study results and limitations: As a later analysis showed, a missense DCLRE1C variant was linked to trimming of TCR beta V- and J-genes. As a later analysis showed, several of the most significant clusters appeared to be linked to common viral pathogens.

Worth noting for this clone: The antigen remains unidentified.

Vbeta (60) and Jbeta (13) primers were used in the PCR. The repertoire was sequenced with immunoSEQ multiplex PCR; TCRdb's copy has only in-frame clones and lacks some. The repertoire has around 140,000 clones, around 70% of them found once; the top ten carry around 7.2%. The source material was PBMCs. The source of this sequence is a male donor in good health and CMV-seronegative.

The chain's CDR3 is CASSDGRVPLKDEQYF. CDR3 nucleotide sequence: TGTGCCAGCAGTGACGGGAGGGTCCCCCTCAAGGACGAGCAGTACTTC. The chain has TRBV2 and TRBJ2-7, with TRBD2 matching 8 bases. Trimming removed 3 bases from V and 5 bases from J; junction bases left unmatched: 12. The CDR3 runs to 16 residues. Germline lookup yields CDR1 SNHLY and CDR2 FYNNEI.